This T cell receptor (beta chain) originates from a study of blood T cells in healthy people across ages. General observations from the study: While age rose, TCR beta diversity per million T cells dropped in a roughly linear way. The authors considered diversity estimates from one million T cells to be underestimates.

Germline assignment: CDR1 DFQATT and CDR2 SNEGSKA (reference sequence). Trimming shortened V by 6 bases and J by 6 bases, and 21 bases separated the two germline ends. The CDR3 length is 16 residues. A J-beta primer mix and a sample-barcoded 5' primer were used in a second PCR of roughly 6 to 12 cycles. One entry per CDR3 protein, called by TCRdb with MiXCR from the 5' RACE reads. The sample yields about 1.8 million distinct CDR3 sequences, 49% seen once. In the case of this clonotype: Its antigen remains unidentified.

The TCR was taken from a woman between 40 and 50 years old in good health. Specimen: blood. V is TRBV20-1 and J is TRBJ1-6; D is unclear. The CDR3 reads CSASLPEAGFNSPLHF. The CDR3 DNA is TGCAGTGCAAGCCTTCCGGAAGCCGGATTTAATTCACCCCTCCACTTT.